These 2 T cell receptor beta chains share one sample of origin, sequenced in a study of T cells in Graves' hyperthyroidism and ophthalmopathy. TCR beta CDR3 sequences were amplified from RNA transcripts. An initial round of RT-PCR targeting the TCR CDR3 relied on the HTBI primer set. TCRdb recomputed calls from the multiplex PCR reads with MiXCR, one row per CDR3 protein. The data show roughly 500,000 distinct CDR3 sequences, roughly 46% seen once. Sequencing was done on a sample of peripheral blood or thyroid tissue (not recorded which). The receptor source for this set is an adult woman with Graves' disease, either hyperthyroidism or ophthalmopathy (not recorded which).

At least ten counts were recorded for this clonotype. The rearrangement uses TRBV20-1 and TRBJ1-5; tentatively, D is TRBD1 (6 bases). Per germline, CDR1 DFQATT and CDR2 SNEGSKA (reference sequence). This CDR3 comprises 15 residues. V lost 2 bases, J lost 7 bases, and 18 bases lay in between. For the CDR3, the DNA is TGCAGTGCTAGACGACAGGACGGACCTAGGCAGCCCCAGCATTTT. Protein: CSARRQDGPRQPQHF.

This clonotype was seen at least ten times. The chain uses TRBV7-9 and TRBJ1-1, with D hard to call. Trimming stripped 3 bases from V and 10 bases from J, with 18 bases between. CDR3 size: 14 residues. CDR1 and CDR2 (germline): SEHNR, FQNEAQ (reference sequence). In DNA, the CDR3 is TGTGCCAGCAGCTTCCCCCCCGAGAACGTTGGAGCTTTCTTT. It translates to CASSFPPENVGAFF.